Presented here are 32 T cell receptor beta chains from one specimen sequenced in a study of Ad26.COV2.S vaccination and SARS-CoV-2 variants. Regarding treatment: approximately 18 received Ad26.COV2.S at low or high dose, single or two shots; 5 received placebo; per-sample allocation not given. Collection of the samples took place on day 63 after the first injection of vaccine or placebo. Libraries were prepared by immunoSEQ multiplex PCR; TCRdb keeps only in-frame clonotypes and omits some of them. The sample records 330,000 or so clones, 75% to 90% being singletons. The input for sequencing was peripheral blood, taken in a trial of Ad26.COV2.S vaccine versus placebo. The receptors stem from a person aged 18 to 65 who received the Ad26.COV2.S COVID-19 vaccine or a placebo.

J is TRBJ1-5 and V is TRBV15, with D perhaps matching TRBD1 (6 bases). This CDR3 comprises 16 residues. Germline loops: CDR1 LNHNV, CDR2 YYDKDF (reference sequence). Trimming shortened V by 1 base and J by 2 bases, and 12 bases separated the two germline ends. Here the CDR3 reads CATSRGTGTGNQPQHF. Here the CDR3 DNA reads TGTGCCACCAGCAGAGGAACAGGGACTGGCAATCAGCCCCAGCATTTT.

CDR3 region: CASNTRQKNSNQPQHF. The CDR3 nucleotides read TGTGCCAGTAATACCAGACAGAAAAATAGCAATCAGCCCCAGCATTTT. The V gene is TRBV19, the J gene TRBJ1-5, with D possibly matching TRBD1 (5 bases). The CDR3 contains 16 residues. V lost 7 bases to trimming and J lost 0 bases, with 16 bases between them. Germline-derived CDR1 and CDR2 are LNHDA and SQIVND (reference sequence).

The chain employs TRBV4-3 and TRBJ2-1, with D tentatively TRBD1 (5 bases). This CDR3 spans 15 amino acids. With 4 bases removed from V and 5 bases from J, the gap between germline ends came to 15 bases. Per germline, CDR1 LGHNA and CDR2 YSLEER. In DNA, the CDR3 is TGCGCCAGCAGCCCAGGGTCCGGATCGCACAATGAGCAGTTCTTC. Protein sequence: CASSPGSGSHNEQFF.

Only one count was recorded for this clone. The V and J genes are TRBV5-1 and TRBJ2-1; possibly TRBD2 for D (5 bases). The CDR3 covers 14 residues. Trimming pared 2 bases from V and 6 bases from J, leaving 12 bases between. The germline CDR1 and CDR2 sequences are SGHRS and YFSETQ. The CDR3 sequence: CASSFISLANEQFF. As DNA, the CDR3 is TGCGCCAGCAGCTTCATCTCGCTAGCCAATGAGCAGTTCTTC.

V usage is TRBV29-1 and J usage is TRBJ2-5; D gene ambiguous. From germline, CDR1 is SQVTM and CDR2 ANQGSEA. The germline V and J ends were trimmed by 3 bases and 4 bases, with 15 bases remaining between them. The CDR3 contains 14 residues. Written as DNA, the CDR3 is TGCAGCGTTGATATGCAGGTGGTGGGAGAGACCCAGTACTTC. Residues: CSVDMQVVGETQYF. The complete variable domain, with remaining parts taken from reference TRBV29-1 and TRBJ2-5, reads SAVISQKPSRDICQRGTSLTIQCQVDSQVTMMFWYRQQPGQSLTLIATANQGSEATYESGFVIDKFPISRPNLTFSTLTVSNMSPEDSSIYLCSVDMQVVGETQYFGPGTRLLVL.

V and J are TRBV7-2 and TRBJ2-1; D unresolved. The CDR3 runs 11 residues. V dropped 5 bases and J dropped 9 bases, with 8 bases sitting between them. From germline, CDR1 is SGHTA and CDR2 FQGNSA. CDR3 protein: CASSRVSEQFF. The DNA of the CDR3 is TGTGCCAGCAGCCGAGTGAGTGAGCAGTTCTTC.

V and J are TRBV6-5 and TRBJ1-2; D not certain. The V and J ends lost 6 bases and 4 bases respectively, with 9 bases between them. Germline V CDR1 and CDR2: MNHEY, SVGAGI. The CDR3 spans 12 residues. This CDR3 reads CASSQDFYGYTF. The CDR3 coding sequence is TGTGCCAGCAGCCAAGATTTCTATGGCTACACCTTC.

This clone appeared a few times. The V gene is TRBV7-9, the J gene TRBJ2-2; TRBD2 aligns across 8 bases. The germline gives CDR1 SEHNR, CDR2 FQNEAQ (reference sequence). The length of the CDR3 is 15 residues. The V gene end was trimmed by 5 bases and the J gene end by 5 bases; junction bases not matched to a gene: 7. CDR3 residues: CASSPVVAGTGELFF. In DNA, the CDR3 is TGTGCCAGCAGCCCTGTAGTAGCGGGAACCGGGGAGCTGTTTTTT.

The chain joins TRBV5-1 to TRBJ2-2; 10 positions match TRBD2. The CDR3 has 19 residues. V gave up 0 bases and J gave up 1 base; unmatched junction bases: 9. CDR1 and CDR2 (germline): SGHRS, YFSETQ. Here the CDR3 reads CASSLALAGGPLNTGELFF. For the CDR3, the DNA is TGCGCCAGCAGCTTGGCCTTAGCGGGGGGACCACTGAACACCGGGGAGCTGTTTTTT.

The chain combines TRBV5-4 with TRBJ2-3; D is undetermined. This CDR3 contains 13 residues. Trimming pared 0 bases from V and 5 bases from J, leaving 7 bases between. Germline CDR1 reads SGHNT; CDR2 reads YYREEE (reference sequence). The CDR3 DNA is TGTGCCAGCAGCTTGGCCCCGCAAGATACGCAGTATTTT. Its translation: CASSLAPQDTQYF.

This clone was observed a handful of times. This chain links TRBV6-5 with TRBJ2-2, with 7 bases lining up with TRBD2. The CDR3 sequence is 15 residues long. The J segment lost 0 bases and the V segment lost 5 bases, leaving 3 bases of the junction unmatched. The germline CDR1 and CDR2 sequences are MNHEY and SVGAGI. This CDR3 is CASSSGDSNTGELFF. Here the CDR3 DNA reads TGTGCCAGCAGTAGCGGGGATTCGAACACCGGGGAGCTGTTTTTT.

V and J are TRBV4-1 and TRBJ1-6; the match to TRBD1 covers 7 bases. CDR3 length equals 17 residues. V trimming: 2 bases; J trimming: 7 bases; junction bases outside the gene matches: 11. Germline values: CDR1 MGHRA, CDR2 YSYEKL. The CDR3 reads CASSQPLKGAENSPLHF. The CDR3 DNA reads TGCGCCAGCAGCCAACCCCTCAAGGGGGCGGAGAATTCACCCCTCCACTTT.

This clone has just a few counts. V and J are TRBV2 and TRBJ2-7, with a weak D call TRBD1 (6 bases). Germline V gives CDR1 SNHLY, CDR2 FYNNEI. The V gene lost 4 bases and the J gene lost 7 bases, with 20 bases spanning the gap. The CDR3 runs 15 residues. The DNA of the CDR3 is TGTGCCAGCAGTGCCCGACTGCTTGGGGGCTATGAGCAGTACTTC. Its translation: CASSARLLGGYEQYF.

The V gene is TRBV7-9, the J gene TRBJ1-2, with TRBD1 as a possible D gene (6 bases). Trimming shortened V by 0 bases and J by 1 base, and 21 bases separated the two germline ends. This CDR3 spans 19 amino acids. The V gene's germline CDR1 is SEHNR and CDR2 FQNEAQ (reference sequence). Here the CDR3 reads CASSLALAPWGAGNYGYTF. As DNA, the CDR3 is TGTGCCAGCAGCTTAGCCCTCGCCCCGTGGGGGGCTGGTAACTATGGCTACACCTTC.

V usage is TRBV27 and J usage is TRBJ2-1; D gene ambiguous. CDR1 is MNHEY, CDR2 SMNVEV, per germline (reference sequence). Trimming removed 2 bases from V and 8 bases from J, with 13 bases in between. This CDR3 region has 14 residues. This CDR3 reads CASSLGLQRDEQFF. The CDR3 DNA sequence: TGTGCCAGCAGTTTAGGTCTCCAACGGGATGAGCAGTTCTTC.

About this clone itself: Because it lacks the conserved phenylalanine or tryptophan at the end, this CDR3 is likely a read error. The limits of the CDR3 on the DNA are not certain, so only TCRdb's listed CDR3 is given. The J gene is TRBJ2-7, the V gene TRBV21-1; the D call TRBD2 from the table was never checked on the DNA. TRBV21-1 is tagged as a pseudogene. A total of 16 residues make up the CDR3, ends included. CDR3 amino acids: CASSKALCDTGTRDEG.

The rearrangement uses TRBV18 and TRBJ1-4, with 7 bases fitting TRBD1. CDR1 and CDR2 (germline): KGHSH, LQKENI. Losses at the gene ends were 2 bases for V and 9 bases for J; bases not matched to a gene: 6. The CDR3 runs to 14 residues. CDR3 DNA: TGTGCCAGCTCACCAGACAGGGAGGGACAAAAACTGTTTTTT. The encoded protein is CASSPDREGQKLFF.

The chain uses TRBV13 and TRBJ2-5, with D hard to call. Germline V CDR1 and CDR2: PRHDT, FYEKMQ (reference sequence). Trimming shortened V by 4 bases and J by 3 bases, and 15 bases separated the two germline ends. The CDR3 runs to 15 residues. The CDR3 bases are TGTGCCAGCAGCTCTCGGCAGAACCCTAAAGAGACCCAGTACTTC. Translating it yields CASSSRQNPKETQYF.

J is TRBJ1-3 and V is TRBV11-2; no firm D call. The CDR3 sequence is 18 residues long. Trimming left V 5 bases short and J 0 bases short, with 20 bases between. Germline-derived CDR1 and CDR2 are SGHAT and FQNNGV. The CDR3 here is CASSTPRPGTHSGNTIYF. The CDR3 bases are TGTGCCAGCAGCACACCCCGCCCGGGTACCCACTCTGGAAACACCATATATTTT.

V and J are TRBV29-1 and TRBJ2-1; D call uncertain. The CDR3 contains 13 residues. Deletions cut 3 bases from V and 1 base from J, with 7 bases between. Germline lookup yields CDR1 SQVTM and CDR2 ANQGSEA. The DNA of the CDR3 is TGCAGCGTTGAGAAGATGTCCTACAATGAGCAGTTCTTC. Translating gives CSVEKMSYNEQFF.

The chain links TRBV3-1 (or the pseudogene TRBV3-2) to TRBJ2-3; D uncertain. Per germline, CDR1 LGHDT and CDR2 YNNKEL (reference sequence). CDR3 length: 12 amino acids. V shed 1 base and J shed 4 bases, with 3 bases lying between them. Written as DNA, the CDR3 is TGTGCCAGCAGCCAAGGGGCAGATACGCAGTATTTT. It translates to CASSQGADTQYF.

This clone was counted a single time. The chain carries TRBV11-3 and TRBJ1-5; 7 bases align to TRBD1. The CDR3 contains 16 residues. Germline V gene data show CDR1 as SGHNT and CDR2 as YENEEA. V was pared by 5 bases and J by 6 bases, with 13 bases of the junction left unmatched. Here the CDR3 reads CASSPTGTEGGQPQHF. The DNA of the CDR3 is TGTGCCAGCAGCCCCACCGGGACAGAGGGCGGTCAGCCCCAGCATTTT. The complete variable domain, with remaining parts taken from reference TRBV11-3 and TRBJ1-5, reads EAGVVQSPRYKIIEKKQPVAFWCNPISGHNTLYWYLQNLGQGPELLIRYENEEAVDDSQLPKDRFSAERLKGVDSTLKIQPAELGDSAVYLCASSPTGTEGGQPQHFGDGTRLSIL.

The J gene is TRBJ2-3, the V gene TRBV27; possibly TRBD1 for D (6 bases). The CDR3 length is 17 residues. Trimming took off 7 bases at V and 5 bases at J, with 25 bases between the two ends. Germline V gives CDR1 MNHEY, CDR2 SMNVEV (reference sequence). The CDR3 bases are TGTGCCAGCACTCGAGGGGGATCTACACCTGCGAAAGATACGCAGTATTTT. Amino acids: CASTRGGSTPAKDTQYF.

The gene calls are TRBV7-2 and TRBJ1-5; no firm D call. The V and J ends lost 5 bases and 0 bases respectively, with 14 bases between them. Germline V gene data show CDR1 as SGHTA and CDR2 as FQGNSA. The CDR3 runs 16 residues. As DNA, the CDR3 is TGTGCCAGCAGCCCCGGCCCCGTTCATAGCAATCAGCCCCAGCATTTT. Translation: CASSPGPVHSNQPQHF.

This chain uses TRBV10-1 with TRBJ2-3; no clear D gene. Trimming removed 0 bases at V and 7 bases at J, with 8 bases between. CDR1 and CDR2 from the germline V gene are WNHNN and SYGVQD (reference sequence). CDR3 length equals 13 residues. CDR3 sequence: CASSESGSYTQYF. DNA for the CDR3: TGCGCCAGCAGTGAGTCAGGCTCTTATACGCAGTATTTT.

The chain uses TRBV7-7 and TRBJ2-1; weak D call: TRBD2 (5 bases). Trimming stripped 5 bases from V and 0 bases from J, with 17 bases between. Per germline, CDR1 SSHAT and CDR2 FNYEAQ (reference sequence). This CDR3 is 17 amino acids long. CDR3 amino acids: CASSRTDGPSSYNEQFF. The CDR3 DNA reads as TGTGCCAGCAGCCGGACTGACGGACCGAGCTCCTACAATGAGCAGTTCTTC. The full variable domain, rest sourced from reference TRBV7-7 and TRBJ2-1, is GAGVSQSPRYKVTKRGQDVTLRCDPISSHATLYWYQQALGQGPEFLTYFNYEAQPDKSGLPSDRFSAERPEGSISTLTIQRTEQRDSAMYRCASSRTDGPSSYNEQFFGPGTRLTVL.

This chain uses TRBV7-9 with TRBJ1-1; D not certain. Trimming took off 5 bases at V and 2 bases at J, with 12 bases between the two ends. Germline V lookup: CDR1 SEHNR, CDR2 FQNEAQ (reference sequence). The CDR3 runs to 14 residues. Here the CDR3 DNA reads TGTGCCAGCAGCCTAGGGCATTTAAACACTGAAGCTTTCTTT. Its translation: CASSLGHLNTEAFF.

The chain employs TRBV9 and TRBJ2-2, with TRBD1 matching over 9 bases. Germline values: CDR1 SGDLS, CDR2 YYNGEE. J was trimmed by 6 bases and V by 0 bases; bases with no gene match: 6. The CDR3 spans 16 residues. The chain's CDR3 is CASSVVGTGIAGELFF. Here the CDR3 DNA reads TGTGCCAGCAGCGTAGTTGGGACAGGGATCGCCGGGGAGCTGTTTTTT.

The chain links TRBV28 to TRBJ1-3; no clear D. The V end lost 8 bases, the J end lost 7 bases, and 12 bases lay between the germline ends. This CDR3 is built from 12 residues. Germline CDR1 and CDR2: MDHEN and SYDVKM. This CDR3 is CASGDPWNTIYF. The CDR3 nucleotides read TGTGCCAGCGGGGATCCGTGGAACACCATATATTTT. Full variable domain (rest looked up from reference TRBV28 and TRBJ1-3): DVKVTQSSRYLVKRTGEKVFLECVQDMDHENMFWYRQDPGLGLRLIYFSYDVKMKEKGDIPEGYSVSREKKERFSLILESASTNQTSMYLCASGDPWNTIYFGEGSWLTVV.

The rearrangement links TRBV27 to TRBJ1-5; 8 nucleotides line up with TRBD1. Losses at the gene ends were 6 bases for V and 3 bases for J; bases not matched to a gene: 7. Germline lookup yields CDR1 MNHEY and CDR2 SMNVEV (reference sequence). The CDR3 totals 15 residues. The CDR3 DNA follows: TGTGCCAGCAGACTTCAGGGGGCGGTCAATCAGCCCCAGCATTTT. Translated, it gives CASRLQGAVNQPQHF.

The chain combines TRBV19 with TRBJ1-5; unclear D gene. V dropped 0 bases and J dropped 9 bases, with 9 bases sitting between them. The CDR3 is 13 amino acids. From germline, CDR1 is LNHDA and CDR2 SQIVND (reference sequence). The CDR3 DNA is TGTGCCAGTAGTATAGATCCCATCAGGCCCCAGCATTTT. Translating gives CASSIDPIRPQHF.

This sequence joins TRBV9 and TRBJ1-1, with a weak D call TRBD1 (5 bases). Germline loops: CDR1 SGDLS, CDR2 YYNGEE. The germline V and J ends were trimmed by 7 bases and 1 base, with 14 bases remaining between them. This CDR3 is built from 14 residues. Here the CDR3 DNA reads TGTGCCAGCGACAGTGGCCCTCAGAACACTGAAGCTTTCTTT. Protein: CASDSGPQNTEAFF.